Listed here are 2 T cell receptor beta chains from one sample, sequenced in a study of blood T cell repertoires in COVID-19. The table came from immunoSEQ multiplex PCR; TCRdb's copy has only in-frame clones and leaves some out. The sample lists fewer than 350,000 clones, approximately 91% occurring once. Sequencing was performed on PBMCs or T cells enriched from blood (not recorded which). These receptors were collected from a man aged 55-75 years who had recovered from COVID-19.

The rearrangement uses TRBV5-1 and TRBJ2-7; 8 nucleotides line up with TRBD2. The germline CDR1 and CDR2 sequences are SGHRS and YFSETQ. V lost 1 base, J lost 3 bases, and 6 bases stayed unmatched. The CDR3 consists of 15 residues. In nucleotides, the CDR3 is TGCGCCAGCAGCTTGACTAGCGGAGCCTACTACGAGCAGTACTTC. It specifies CASSLTSGAYYEQYF. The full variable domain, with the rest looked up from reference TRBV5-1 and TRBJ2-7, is KAGVTQTPRYLIKTRGQQVTLSCSPISGHRSVSWYQQTPGQGLQFLFEYFSETQRNKGNFPGRFSGRQFSNSRSEMNVSTLELGDSALYLCASSLTSGAYYEQYFGPGTRLTVT.

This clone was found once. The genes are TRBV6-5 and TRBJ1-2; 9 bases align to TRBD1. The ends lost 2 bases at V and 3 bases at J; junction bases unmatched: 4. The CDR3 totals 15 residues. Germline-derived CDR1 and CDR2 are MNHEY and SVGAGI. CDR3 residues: CASSYVDRGHYGYTF. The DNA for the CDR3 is TGTGCCAGCAGTTACGTGGACAGGGGTCACTATGGCTACACCTTC.